Listed here is a single TCR beta chain. The data stem from a study of CD8 T cell repertoires and HIV-1 epitope variants. Study details: Twenty-five autologous and known Gag and Nef epitope variant peptides each stimulated T cells separately. Tested: three Gag epitope families, Nef HW9 and YT9. 1M T cells were kept uncultured as a baseline.

V trimming: 8 bases; J trimming: 5 bases; junction bases outside the gene matches: 8. From germline, CDR1 is MNHNY and CDR2 SVGAGI (reference sequence). The CDR3 has 15 amino acids. On the immunoSEQ platform, TCR beta CDR3s were sequenced at survey depth. Data came from immunoSEQ multiplex PCR; TCRdb stores just in-frame clones and leaves some out. Of tens of thousands of clones in the sample, approximately 70% were seen once. The source of this sequence is a male donor with HIV. The gene calls are TRBV6-6 and TRBJ2-2; 10 bases agree with TRBD2. Sequenced input: uncultured baseline CD8+ T cells from peripheral blood mononuclear cells (PBMCs). In DNA form, the CDR3 reads TGTGCCAGCGGAGCGTCTAGCGGGAGAACCGGGGAGCTGTTTTTT. It encodes CASGASSGRTGELFF.